This T cell receptor beta chain was observed in a study of CD8+CD57+ T cells in acquired aplastic anemia. Study at large: On average, sorted CD4+ and CD8+ cells gave 3 to 3.5 ug of DNA. Healthy donors averaged around 11 million reads for CD4+ cells.

Germline CDR1 reads SGHNT; CDR2 reads YYREEE (reference sequence). This CDR3 has 15 residues. V lost 3 bases, J lost 2 bases, and 4 bases stayed unmatched. Genomic DNA was employed as the template in profiling TCR beta VDJ and CDR3. TCRdb used MiXCR to reprocess the reads, holding one entry per CDR3 protein. The table has about 81,000 distinct CDR3 sequences, under 50% seen once. This clonotype was picked up many times. Its specificity is unknown. Findings and caveats of the study: The same twenty-nine CD8+ CDR3 sequences occurred in patients and in controls. Between the patient and control groups, CD8+ Simpson's diversity did not differ significantly.

This chain links TRBV5-4 with TRBJ2-7, with 11 bases fitting TRBD1. This receptor was taken from a human donor in good health, serving as a control. The sequencing input was sorted CD4+, CD8+, or CD8+CD57+ T cells (not recorded which) from PBMCs. CDR3 residues: CASSWGTGGAYEQYF. As DNA, the CDR3 is TGTGCCAGCAGCTGGGGGACAGGGGGAGCCTACGAGCAGTACTTC.